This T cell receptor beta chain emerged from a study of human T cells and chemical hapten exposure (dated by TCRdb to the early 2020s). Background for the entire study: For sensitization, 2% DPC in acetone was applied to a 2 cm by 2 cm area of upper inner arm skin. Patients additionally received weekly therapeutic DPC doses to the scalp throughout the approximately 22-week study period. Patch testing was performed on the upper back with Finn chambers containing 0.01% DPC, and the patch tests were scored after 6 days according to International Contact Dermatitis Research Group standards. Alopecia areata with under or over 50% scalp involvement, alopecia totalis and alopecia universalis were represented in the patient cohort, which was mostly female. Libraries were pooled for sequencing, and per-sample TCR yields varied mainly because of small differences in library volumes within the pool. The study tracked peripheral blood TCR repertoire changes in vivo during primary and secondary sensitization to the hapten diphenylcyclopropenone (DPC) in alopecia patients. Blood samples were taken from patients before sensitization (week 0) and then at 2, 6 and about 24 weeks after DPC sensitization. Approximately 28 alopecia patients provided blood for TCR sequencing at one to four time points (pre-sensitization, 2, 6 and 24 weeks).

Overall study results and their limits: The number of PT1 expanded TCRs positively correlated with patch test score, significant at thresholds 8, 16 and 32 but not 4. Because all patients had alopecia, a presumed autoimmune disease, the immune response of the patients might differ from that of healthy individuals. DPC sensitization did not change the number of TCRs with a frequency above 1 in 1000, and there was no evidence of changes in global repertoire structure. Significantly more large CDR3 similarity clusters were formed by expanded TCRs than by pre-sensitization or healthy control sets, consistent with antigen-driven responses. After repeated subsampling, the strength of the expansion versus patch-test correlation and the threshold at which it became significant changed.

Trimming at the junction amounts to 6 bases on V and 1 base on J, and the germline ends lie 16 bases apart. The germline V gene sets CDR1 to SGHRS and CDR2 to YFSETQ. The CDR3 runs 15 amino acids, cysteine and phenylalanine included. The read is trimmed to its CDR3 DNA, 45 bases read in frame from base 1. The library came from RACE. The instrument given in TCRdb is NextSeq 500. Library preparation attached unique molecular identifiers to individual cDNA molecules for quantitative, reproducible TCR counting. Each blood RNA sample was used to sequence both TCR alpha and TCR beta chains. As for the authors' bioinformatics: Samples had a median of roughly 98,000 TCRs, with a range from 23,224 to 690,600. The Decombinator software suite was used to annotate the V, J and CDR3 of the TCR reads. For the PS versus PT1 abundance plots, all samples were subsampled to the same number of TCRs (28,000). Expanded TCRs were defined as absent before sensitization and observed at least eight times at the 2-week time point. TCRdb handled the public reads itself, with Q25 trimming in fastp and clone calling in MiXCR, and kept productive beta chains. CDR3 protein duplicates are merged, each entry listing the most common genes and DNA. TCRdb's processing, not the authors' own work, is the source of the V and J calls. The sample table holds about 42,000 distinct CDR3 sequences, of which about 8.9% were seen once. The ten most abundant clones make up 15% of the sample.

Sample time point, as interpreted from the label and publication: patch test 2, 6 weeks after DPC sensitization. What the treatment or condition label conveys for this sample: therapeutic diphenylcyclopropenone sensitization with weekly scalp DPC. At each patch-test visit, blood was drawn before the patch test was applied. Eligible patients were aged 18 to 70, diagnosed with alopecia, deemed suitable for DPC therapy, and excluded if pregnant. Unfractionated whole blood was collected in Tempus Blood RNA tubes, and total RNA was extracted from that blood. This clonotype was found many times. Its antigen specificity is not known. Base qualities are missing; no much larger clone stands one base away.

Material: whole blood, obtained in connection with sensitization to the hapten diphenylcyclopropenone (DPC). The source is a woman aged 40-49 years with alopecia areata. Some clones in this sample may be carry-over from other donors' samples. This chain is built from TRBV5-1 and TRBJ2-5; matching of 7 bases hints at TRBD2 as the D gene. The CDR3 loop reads CASNNPGGSQETQYF. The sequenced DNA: TGCGCCAGCAACAACCCGGGGGGCTCCCAAGAGACCCAGTACTTC. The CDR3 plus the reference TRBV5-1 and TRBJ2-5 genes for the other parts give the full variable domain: KAGVTQTPRYLIKTRGQQVTLSCSPISGHRSVSWYQQTPGQGLQFLFEYFSETQRNKGNFPGRFSGRQFSNSRSEMNVSTLELGDSALYLCASNNPGGSQETQYFGPGTRLLVL.